Here is one T cell receptor beta chain with its context. The germline gives CDR1 SGHVS, CDR2 FQNEAQ. This CDR3 is built from 16 residues. The V and J ends lost 2 bases and 2 bases, in that order; junction bases with no gene match: 9. This sample was included in a study of OX40 agonist ivuxolimab in advanced cancers. TCRdb's copy holds only in-frame clones and misses some; the assay was immunoSEQ multiplex PCR. The table shows 71,000 or so clones, with around 87% occurring only once. This clonotype was sampled from an adult with an advanced solid tumor such as melanoma, head and neck, liver or kidney cancer. The chain uses TRBV7-8 and TRBJ2-7; 7 nucleotides line up with TRBD2. The source material was CD4+ or CD8+ T cells sorted from blood, sampled in a trial of the OX40 agonist ivuxolimab. The CDR3 loop is CASSLSSAGTTYEQYF. The CDR3 DNA reads TGTGCCAGCAGCTTATCCTCCGCCGGGACTACCTACGAGCAGTACTTC.